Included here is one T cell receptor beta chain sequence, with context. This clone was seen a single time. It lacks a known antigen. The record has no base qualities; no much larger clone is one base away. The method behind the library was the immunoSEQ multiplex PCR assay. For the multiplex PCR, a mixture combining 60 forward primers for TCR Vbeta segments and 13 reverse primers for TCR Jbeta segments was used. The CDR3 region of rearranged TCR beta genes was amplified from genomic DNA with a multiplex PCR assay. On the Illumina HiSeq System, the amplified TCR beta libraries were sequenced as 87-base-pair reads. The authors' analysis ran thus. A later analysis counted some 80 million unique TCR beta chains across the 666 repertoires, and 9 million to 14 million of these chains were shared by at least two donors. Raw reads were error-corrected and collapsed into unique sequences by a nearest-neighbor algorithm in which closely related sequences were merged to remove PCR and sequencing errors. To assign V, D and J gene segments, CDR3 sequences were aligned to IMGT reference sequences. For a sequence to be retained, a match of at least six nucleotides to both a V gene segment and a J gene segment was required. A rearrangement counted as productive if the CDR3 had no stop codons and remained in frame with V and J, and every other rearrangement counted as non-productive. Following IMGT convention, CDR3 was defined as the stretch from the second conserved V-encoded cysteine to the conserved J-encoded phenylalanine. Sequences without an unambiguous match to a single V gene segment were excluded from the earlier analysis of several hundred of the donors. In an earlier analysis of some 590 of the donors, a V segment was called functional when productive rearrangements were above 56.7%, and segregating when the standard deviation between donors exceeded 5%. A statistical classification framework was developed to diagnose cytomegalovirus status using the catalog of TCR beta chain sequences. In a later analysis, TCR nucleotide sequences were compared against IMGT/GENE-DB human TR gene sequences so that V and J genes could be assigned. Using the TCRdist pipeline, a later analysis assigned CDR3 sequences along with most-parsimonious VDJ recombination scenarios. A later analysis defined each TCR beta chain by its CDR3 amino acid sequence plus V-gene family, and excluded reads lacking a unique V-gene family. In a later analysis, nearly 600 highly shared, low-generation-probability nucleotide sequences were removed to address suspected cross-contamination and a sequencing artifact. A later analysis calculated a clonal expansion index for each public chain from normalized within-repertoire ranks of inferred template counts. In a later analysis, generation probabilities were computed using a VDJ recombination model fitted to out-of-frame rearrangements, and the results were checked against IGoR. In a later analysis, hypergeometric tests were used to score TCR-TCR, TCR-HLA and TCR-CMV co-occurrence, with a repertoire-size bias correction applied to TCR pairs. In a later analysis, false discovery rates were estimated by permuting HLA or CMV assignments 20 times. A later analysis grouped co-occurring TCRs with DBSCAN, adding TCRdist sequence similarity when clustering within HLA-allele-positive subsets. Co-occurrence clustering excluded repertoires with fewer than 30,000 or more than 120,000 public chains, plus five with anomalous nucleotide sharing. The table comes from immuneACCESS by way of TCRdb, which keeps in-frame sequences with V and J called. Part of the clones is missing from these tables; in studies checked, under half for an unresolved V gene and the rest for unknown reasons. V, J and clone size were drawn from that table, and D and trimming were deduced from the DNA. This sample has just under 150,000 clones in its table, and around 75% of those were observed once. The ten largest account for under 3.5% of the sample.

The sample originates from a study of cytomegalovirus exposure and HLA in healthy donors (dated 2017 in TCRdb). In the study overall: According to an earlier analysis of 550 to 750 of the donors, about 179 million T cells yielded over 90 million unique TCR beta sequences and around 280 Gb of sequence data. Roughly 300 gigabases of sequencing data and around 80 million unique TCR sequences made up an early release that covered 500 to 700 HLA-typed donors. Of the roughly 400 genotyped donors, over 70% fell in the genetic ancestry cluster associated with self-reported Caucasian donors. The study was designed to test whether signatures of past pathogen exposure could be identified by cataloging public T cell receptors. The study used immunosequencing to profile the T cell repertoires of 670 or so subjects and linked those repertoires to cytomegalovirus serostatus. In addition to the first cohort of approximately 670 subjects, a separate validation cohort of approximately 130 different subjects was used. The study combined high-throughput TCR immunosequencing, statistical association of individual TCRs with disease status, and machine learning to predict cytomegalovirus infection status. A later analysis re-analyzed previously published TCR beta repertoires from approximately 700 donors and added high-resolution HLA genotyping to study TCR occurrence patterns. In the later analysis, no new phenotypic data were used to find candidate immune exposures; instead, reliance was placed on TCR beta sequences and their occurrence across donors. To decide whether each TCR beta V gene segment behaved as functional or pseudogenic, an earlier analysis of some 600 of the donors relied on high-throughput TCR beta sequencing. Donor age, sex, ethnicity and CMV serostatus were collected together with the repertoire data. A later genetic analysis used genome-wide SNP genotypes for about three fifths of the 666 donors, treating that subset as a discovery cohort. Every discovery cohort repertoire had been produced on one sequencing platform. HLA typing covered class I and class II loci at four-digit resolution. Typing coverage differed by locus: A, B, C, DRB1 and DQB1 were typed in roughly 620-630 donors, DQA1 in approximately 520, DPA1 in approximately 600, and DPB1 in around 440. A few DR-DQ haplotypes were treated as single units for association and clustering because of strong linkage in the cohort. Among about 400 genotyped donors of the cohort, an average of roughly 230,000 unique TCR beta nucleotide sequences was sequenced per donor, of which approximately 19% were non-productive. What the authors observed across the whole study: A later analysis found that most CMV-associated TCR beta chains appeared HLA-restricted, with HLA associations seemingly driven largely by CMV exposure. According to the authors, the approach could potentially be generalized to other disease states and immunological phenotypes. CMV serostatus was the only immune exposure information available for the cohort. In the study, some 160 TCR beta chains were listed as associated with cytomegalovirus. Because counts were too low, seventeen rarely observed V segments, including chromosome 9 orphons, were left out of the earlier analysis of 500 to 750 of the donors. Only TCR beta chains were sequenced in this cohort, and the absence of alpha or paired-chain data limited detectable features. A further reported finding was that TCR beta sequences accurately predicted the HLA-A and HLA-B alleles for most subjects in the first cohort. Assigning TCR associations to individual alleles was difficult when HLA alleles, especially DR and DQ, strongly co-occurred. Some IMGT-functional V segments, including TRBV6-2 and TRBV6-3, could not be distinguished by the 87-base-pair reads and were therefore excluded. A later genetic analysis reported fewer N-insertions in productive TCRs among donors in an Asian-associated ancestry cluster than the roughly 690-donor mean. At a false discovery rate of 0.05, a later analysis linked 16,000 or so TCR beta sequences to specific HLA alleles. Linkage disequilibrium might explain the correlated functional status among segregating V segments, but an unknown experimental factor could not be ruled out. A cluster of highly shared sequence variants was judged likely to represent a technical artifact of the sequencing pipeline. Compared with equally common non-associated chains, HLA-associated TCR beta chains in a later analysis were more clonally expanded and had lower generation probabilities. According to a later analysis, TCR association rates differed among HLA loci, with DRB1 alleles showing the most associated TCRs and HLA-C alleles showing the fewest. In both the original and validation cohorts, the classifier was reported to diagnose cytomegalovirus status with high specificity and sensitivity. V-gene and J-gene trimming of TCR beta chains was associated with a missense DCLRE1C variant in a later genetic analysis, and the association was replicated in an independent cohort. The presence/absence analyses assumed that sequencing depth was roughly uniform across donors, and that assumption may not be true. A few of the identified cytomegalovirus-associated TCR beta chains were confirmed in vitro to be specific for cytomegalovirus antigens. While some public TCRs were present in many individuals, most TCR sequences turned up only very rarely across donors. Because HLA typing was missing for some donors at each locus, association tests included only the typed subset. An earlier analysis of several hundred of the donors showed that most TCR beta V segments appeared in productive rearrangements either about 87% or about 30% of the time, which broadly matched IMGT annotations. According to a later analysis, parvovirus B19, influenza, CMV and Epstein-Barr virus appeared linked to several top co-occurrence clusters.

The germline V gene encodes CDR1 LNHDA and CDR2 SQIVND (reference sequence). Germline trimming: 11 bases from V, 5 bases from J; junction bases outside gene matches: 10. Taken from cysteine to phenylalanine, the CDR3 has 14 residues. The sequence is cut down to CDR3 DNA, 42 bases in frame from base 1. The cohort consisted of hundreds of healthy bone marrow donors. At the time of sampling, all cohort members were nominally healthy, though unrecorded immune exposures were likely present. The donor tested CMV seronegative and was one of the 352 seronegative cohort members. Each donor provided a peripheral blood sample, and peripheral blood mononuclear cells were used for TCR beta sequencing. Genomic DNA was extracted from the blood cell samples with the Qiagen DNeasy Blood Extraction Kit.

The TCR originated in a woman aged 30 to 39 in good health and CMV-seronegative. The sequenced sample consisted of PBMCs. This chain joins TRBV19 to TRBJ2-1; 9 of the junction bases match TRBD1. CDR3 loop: CAAARDREDNEQFF. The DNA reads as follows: TGTGCCGCAGCCCGGGACAGGGAGGACAATGAGCAGTTCTTC.